This T cell receptor (beta chain) came from a study of T cell repertoires in cytomegalovirus infection (dated by TCRdb to the late 2010s). A note on the overall study: Alongside well-studied HLA-B-restricted epitopes, the peptide stimulations were aimed at recently identified HLA-C-restricted CMV epitopes, whose presentation resists viral immunomodulation. Because public TCR beta signatures pointed to carriage of CMV infection together with the matching HLA type, the HLA type of each donor mattered for the analysis.

Comments on this clonotype: Its antigen is still unknown. Base qualities were left out, and no much larger clone turns up one base away.

The treatment or condition tag for this specimen amounts to: in vitro stimulation with specific CMV peptide epitopes to enrich CMV-specific T cells. The trim is 3 bases for V and 0 bases for J, with a gap of 9 bases between the germline ends. CDR1 and CDR2 are drawn from the germline V gene: ENHRY, SYGVKD. From its cysteine to its phenylalanine, the CDR3 spans 15 amino acids. Just the 45-base CDR3 DNA is kept, in frame starting at base 1. Sequenced on an Illumina HiSeq 1500. TCRdb passed the public sequencing reads through fastp at Q25 and MiXCR, retaining productive beta sequences. Entries that share a CDR3 protein sequence are merged under the most common genes and DNA. The table for this sample lists some 900,000 distinct CDR3 sequences; 30% to 35% of them were counted only once. Around 12% of the sample is held by the ten biggest clonotypes. The investigation overall reported the following: Cumulative frequency of public TCR beta family members discriminated carriers of CMV infection plus the relevant HLA type in this cohort and an independent approximately 350-donor cohort. The ex vivo response was dominated by HLA-C-restricted CMV-specific TCR beta clonotypes, which also provided the single most frequent clonotype in two of eight donors.

The sequence was obtained from a human donor in good health (CMV status not recorded). Some clones in this sample may be carry-over from other donors' samples. This sequence uses TRBV10-3 and TRBJ2-1, with the identity of the D gene unclear. Sequences were derived from cultured CD8+ T cells from PBMCs, sampled from culture after CMV antigen stimulation. DNA sequence: TGTGCCATCAGTGACCCCCCTAGCTCCTACAATGAGCAGTTCTTC. Its translation reads: CAISDPPSSYNEQFF.